This T cell receptor beta chain was profiled in a study of T cells after yellow fever vaccination. Study-wide points: Post-booster samples contained most primary-vaccination clones (about 96% CD4, about 85% CD8). Although the secondary response was weaker, it peaked faster, at day 5 versus 15.

Per germline, CDR1 MRHNA and CDR2 SNTAGT. CDR3 size: 15 residues. Trimming left V 6 bases short and J 0 bases short, with 12 bases between. The study made its TCR cDNA through 5'RACE template switching. That step introduced a universal primer site along with UMIs. TCRdb recomputed calls from the 5' RACE reads with MiXCR, one row per CDR3 protein. The sample lists under 80,000 distinct CDR3 sequences, less than 8.5% occurring once. This clonotype was detected ten times or more. Its cognate antigen is unknown. This chain links TRBV6-4 with TRBJ1-5, with D perhaps matching TRBD1 (6 bases). The sample in question was CD8+ T cells sorted from PBMCs, obtained 15 days after the yellow fever booster vaccination. The TCR comes from a man aged 30-40 years who received the YFV17D yellow fever vaccine. This CDR3 is CASSPGHLSNQPQHF. CDR3 coding DNA: TGTGCCAGCAGCCCGGGACACCTTAGCAATCAGCCCCAGCATTTT.